Sequencing of this T cell receptor beta chain was carried out in a study of T-cell reconstitution after alpha-beta-depleted transplantation in children. The authors prepared the TCRbeta library with unique molecular identifiers. A single record per CDR3 protein comes from TCRdb applying MiXCR to the PCR reads. The sample yields hundreds of thousands of distinct CDR3 sequences, around a sixth seen once. This clonotype was seen ten or more times. The TCR originated in a human donor who donated a stem cell graft to a child with acute myeloid leukemia. Sequences were derived from PBMCs from the stem cell graft donor, sampled from the stem cell graft.

CDR3 in amino acids: CASSLASLGAGWVSPLHF. CDR3 nucleotide sequence: TGCGCCAGCAGCTTGGCCTCTCTCGGGGCAGGATGGGTTTCACCCCTCCACTTT. The genes are TRBV5-1 and TRBJ1-6; D may be TRBD1 (5 bases). The V end was cut by 0 bases, the J end by 9 bases, with 22 bases between. The germline CDR1 and CDR2 sequences are SGHRS and YFSETQ. This CDR3 comprises 18 residues.